A single sample is the source of the 30 T cell receptor beta chains below, sequenced in a study of human T cells and chemical hapten exposure. TCRdb re-called the RACE reads through MiXCR, storing one row per CDR3 protein. The sample consists of about 120,000 distinct CDR3 sequences, roughly an eighth of them appearing once. The time point is: patch test 1, 2 weeks after DPC sensitization. Stated treatment: therapeutic diphenylcyclopropenone sensitization with weekly scalp DPC. Source: whole blood, taken in connection with sensitization to the hapten diphenylcyclopropenone (DPC). The receptors shown here come from a man between 18 and 29 years old with alopecia areata. Some clones in this sample may be carry-over from other donors' samples.

The rearrangement uses TRBV3-1 and TRBJ1-4; D is perhaps TRBD1 (6 bases). V lost 4 bases and J lost 0, with 15 bases in between. This CDR3 comprises 17 residues. Germline V gene lookup returns CDR1 LGHDT and CDR2 YNNKEL (reference sequence). CDR3 amino acids: CASSLRRQAATNEKLFF. Written as DNA, the CDR3 is TGTGCCAGCAGCCTTCGAAGACAGGCCGCAACTAATGAAAAACTGTTTTTT.

This clonotype has at least ten counts. The V and J genes are TRBV7-8 and TRBJ2-7, with TRBD2 as a possible D gene (6 bases). With 1 base removed from V and 4 bases from J, the gap between germline ends came to 14 bases. The CDR3 totals 15 residues. The germline CDR1 and CDR2 sequences are SGHVS and FQNEAQ. The CDR3 DNA reads as TGTGCCAGCAGCTTAGTGGAGGGCCCCCTATACGAGCAGTACTTC. It translates to CASSLVEGPLYEQYF.

The chain joins TRBV29-1 to TRBJ1-3, with no clear D. Germline V gene lookup returns CDR1 SQVTM and CDR2 ANQGSEA. V was trimmed by 7 bases and J by 4 bases, leaving 5 bases between them. This CDR3 is built from 10 residues. The DNA for the CDR3 is TGCAGCGCCGGGGGAAACACCATATATTTT. Amino acid sequence: CSAGGNTIYF.

In its sample, this clonotype was seen many times. DNA of the CDR3: TGTGCCAGCAGCCGAGGGACAGGGGACCCGGTTAAGCAGTTCTTC. Protein product: CASSRGTGDPVKQFF. The rearrangement links TRBV7-3 to TRBJ2-1, with TRBD1 matching over 10 bases. The germline CDR1 and CDR2 sequences are SGHTA and FQGTGA. This CDR3 contains 15 residues. V lost 5 bases and J lost 11; bases outside the gene matches: 12.

This clonotype was seen many times. The chain joins TRBV12-3 or TRBV12-4 to TRBJ1-2; no reliable D call. Trimming left V 5 bases short and J 7 bases short, with 11 bases between. The CDR3 is 12 residues long. CDR3 bases: TGTGCCAGCAGTCCCGTTCGGGGTGGCTACACCTTC. As protein: CASSPVRGGYTF.

This rearrangement joins TRBV7-8 to TRBJ2-1, with 7 bases aligning to TRBD1. The CDR3 consists of 17 residues. The junction had 13 bases not matched to a gene; V was cut back by 4 bases and J by 4 bases. Germline V gene lookup returns CDR1 SGHVS and CDR2 FQNEAQ. The CDR3, as DNA: TGTGCCAGCAGCTCACTTGTCGACGGGACAGAATACAATGAGCAGTTCTTC. As protein: CASSSLVDGTEYNEQFF.

The CDR3 sequence is CASSLPSVPGYTF. The CDR3 DNA follows: TGTGCCAGCAGTTTGCCGTCGGTGCCTGGCTACACCTTC. This rearrangement joins TRBV6-6 to TRBJ1-2; no reliable D call. CDR1 MNHNY and CDR2 SVGAGI come from the germline V gene (reference sequence). The CDR3 spans 13 residues. V was shortened by 4 bases and J by 7 bases, with 13 bases between the two germline ends.

The rearrangement links TRBV10-3 to TRBJ2-4; perhaps TRBD2 as D (7 bases). V shed 6 bases and J shed 7 bases, with 19 bases lying between them. The V gene's germline CDR1 is ENHRY and CDR2 SYGVKD. The CDR3 runs 15 residues. The CDR3 DNA sequence: TGTGCCATCAGCGGCGGGGGCGTGTGGTCGAACATTCAGTACTTC. Translated, it gives CAISGGGVWSNIQYF.

In its sample, this clonotype was seen a few times. The chain carries TRBV5-1 and TRBJ2-3; 10 bases match TRBD1. V trimming: 2 bases; J trimming: 5 bases; junction bases outside the gene matches: 2. Germline CDR1 is SGHRS and CDR2 is YFSETQ. The CDR3 consists of 14 residues. CDR3 nucleotides: TGCGCCAGCAGCTTCGACAGGGGGCAAGATACGCAGTATTTT. Translation gives CASSFDRGQDTQYF.

V is TRBV12-3 or TRBV12-4 and J is TRBJ1-6, with D tentatively TRBD1 (6 bases). The CDR3 runs to 15 residues. V lost 6 bases and J 10 bases, leaving 19 bases between the germline ends. This CDR3 is CASRTKTTGNSPLHF. Written as DNA, the CDR3 is TGTGCCAGCAGAACAAAAACCACAGGGAACTCACCCCTCCACTTT.

This clonotype was seen more than once but under ten times. The chain employs TRBV7-8 and TRBJ2-5; D not certain. CDR3 length: 12 amino acids. The germline V gene encodes CDR1 SGHVS and CDR2 FQNEAQ. V lost 4 bases to trimming and J lost 4 bases, with 7 bases between them. The CDR3 coding sequence is TGTGCCAGCAGCTCAATGGGAGAGACCCAGTACTTC. This translates into CASSSMGETQYF.

CDR3 sequence reads: CASSNTGRRPGANVLTF. As DNA, the CDR3 is TGTGCCAGCAGCAATACGGGACGGCGACCAGGGGCCAACGTCCTGACTTTC. The V gene is TRBV6-6, the J gene TRBJ2-6; TRBD1 or TRBD2 may be the D gene (5 bases each). This CDR3 region has 17 residues. Deletions cut 6 bases from V and 4 bases from J, with 19 bases between. The V gene's germline CDR1 is MNHNY and CDR2 SVGAGI (reference sequence).

This clonotype has a handful of counts. This chain links TRBV18 with TRBJ2-1; the match to TRBD2 covers 7 bases. The germline V gene has CDR1 KGHSH and CDR2 LQKENI. This CDR3 has 16 amino acids. V lost 0 bases to trimming and J lost 5 bases; unmatched junction nucleotides: 7. CDR3 region: CASSPPPSGVHNEQFF. CDR3 nucleotides: TGTGCCAGCTCACCACCGCCCAGCGGGGTACACAATGAGCAGTTCTTC.

V gene TRBV7-2 combines with J gene TRBJ2-1, with D possibly being TRBD2 (6 bases). The CDR3 covers 16 residues. Germline V gene data show CDR1 as SGHTA and CDR2 as FQGNSA. V was shortened by 5 bases and J by 6 bases, with 20 bases between the two germline ends. The CDR3: CASSQRRGMVGNEQFF. The CDR3 DNA reads as TGTGCCAGCAGCCAGCGGAGGGGTATGGTAGGCAATGAGCAGTTCTTC.

This clonotype was observed a handful of times. The rearrangement joins TRBV11-2 to TRBJ2-7; possible D gene TRBD1, 7 bases. This CDR3 contains 18 residues. Deletions cut 5 bases from V and 4 bases from J, with 27 bases between. Germline V CDR1 and CDR2: SGHAT, FQNNGV. Here the CDR3 reads CASSPLNRPQGGIYEQYF. The CDR3 DNA follows: TGTGCCAGCAGCCCGCTAAATCGACCCCAGGGGGGCATTTACGAGCAGTACTTC.

This clonotype has more than one count but fewer than ten. The V call is TRBV21-1, the J call TRBJ2-7; TRBD1, the table's D call, was not compared with the DNA. TRBV21-1 is a documented pseudogene. This CDR3 is 15 amino acids long. CDR3 in amino acids: CASSKVDRVGYEQYF. Written as DNA, the CDR3 is TGTGCCAGCAGCAAAGTGGACAGGGTGGGGTACGAGCAGTACTTC.

The V gene is TRBV27, the J gene TRBJ1-6; D may be TRBD1 (5 bases). Trimming shortened V by 1 base and J by 2 bases, and 9 bases separated the two germline ends. CDR1 and CDR2 (germline): MNHEY, SMNVEV (reference sequence). The CDR3 totals 16 residues. Here the CDR3 reads CASSLFQGTYNSPLHF. The CDR3, as DNA: TGTGCCAGCAGTTTATTTCAGGGAACCTATAATTCACCCCTCCACTTT.

The chain combines TRBV7-9 with TRBJ1-3, with TRBD1 identical over 9 bases. Trimming took 5 bases from V and 6 from J; bases not matched to a gene: 11. CDR1 and CDR2 from the germline V gene are SEHNR and FQNEAQ (reference sequence). This CDR3 region has 16 residues. The CDR3 DNA sequence: TGTGCCAGCAGCCTGACCGGGACAGGGAAAGTAAACACCATATATTTT. Protein product: CASSLTGTGKVNTIYF.

Only a few counts were recorded for this clonotype. The rearrangement uses TRBV14 and TRBJ2-2; 15 nucleotides line up with TRBD2. Germline CDR1 reads SGHDN; CDR2 reads FVKESK. The CDR3 is made up of 18 amino acids. The ends lost 4 bases at V and 7 bases at J; junction bases unmatched: 10. CDR3 sequence (DNA): TGTGCCAGCAGCCCCATCGGACTAGCGGGGGGGCCGAACGGGGAGCTGTTTTTT. Translating it yields CASSPIGLAGGPNGELFF.

This clonotype has a handful of counts. The V and J genes are TRBV5-4 and TRBJ2-3, with unresolved D. Trimming left V 3 bases short and J 2 bases short, with 16 bases between. The CDR3 is 16 residues long. Germline-derived CDR1 and CDR2 are SGHNT and YYREEE (reference sequence). CDR3 protein: CASSSDGVPSTDTQYF. CDR3 coding DNA: TGTGCCAGCAGCTCGGACGGAGTCCCCTCCACAGATACGCAGTATTTT. The full variable domain, rest sourced from reference TRBV5-4 and TRBJ2-3, is ETGVTQSPTHLIKTRGQQVTLRCSSQSGHNTVSWYQQALGQGPQFIFQYYREEENGRGNFPPRFSGLQFPNYSSELNVNALELDDSALYLCASSSDGVPSTDTQYFGPGTRLTVL.

The CDR3 region is CAISDPGQYEQYV. The CDR3 nucleotides read TGTGCCATCAGTGACCCGGGACAATACGAGCAGTACGTC. The V gene is TRBV10-3, the J gene TRBJ2-7, with TRBD1 as a possible D gene (6 bases). Germline assignment: CDR1 ENHRY and CDR2 SYGVKD. CDR3 length: 13 amino acids. Trimming took 3 bases from V and 4 from J, leaving 10 bases between them.

The table lists this clonotype with a few counts. The genes are TRBV7-6 and TRBJ2-6; D call uncertain. This CDR3 has 14 amino acids. Per the germline V gene, CDR1 is SGHVS and CDR2 is FNYEAQ. Trimming took off 9 bases at V and 4 bases at J, with 13 bases between the two ends. CDR3 sequence: CASSPLAGANVLTF. CDR3 DNA: TGTGCCAGTAGCCCGTTGGCGGGGGCCAACGTCCTGACTTTC.

This chain joins TRBV11-2 and TRBJ2-1, with TRBD1 matching over 8 bases. The V gene end was trimmed by 5 bases and the J gene end by 4 bases; junction bases not matched to a gene: 7. Germline V gives CDR1 SGHAT, CDR2 FQNNGV. There are 15 residues in the CDR3. CDR3 sequence (DNA): TGTGCCAGCAGCCCACTAGACAGGGGTTACAATGAGCAGTTCTTC. Translated: CASSPLDRGYNEQFF.

The chain uses TRBV5-4 and TRBJ2-1, with TRBD1 as a possible D gene (7 bases). The germline CDR1 and CDR2 sequences are SGHNT and YYREEE (reference sequence). This CDR3 has 13 residues. With 7 bases removed from V and 6 bases from J, the gap between germline ends came to 14 bases. The CDR3 nucleotides are TGTGCCAGCCTAAATCAGGGGGGCAATGAGCAGTTCTTC. Translation: CASLNQGGNEQFF.

The chain has TRBV12-3 or TRBV12-4 and TRBJ2-3, with D maybe TRBD2 (6 bases). V was clipped by 4 bases and J by 0 bases, with 17 bases between them. This CDR3 region has 17 residues. CDR3 sequence: CASSSPRGTPSTDTQYF. The CDR3 DNA follows: TGTGCCAGCAGTTCCCCGCGGGGCACTCCTAGCACAGATACGCAGTATTTT.

In its sample, this clonotype is medium-sized. The chain carries TRBV29-1 and TRBJ1-2, with D unclear. Trimming stripped 7 bases from V and 0 bases from J, with 9 bases between. CDR1 is SQVTM, CDR2 ANQGSEA, per germline. The CDR3 sequence is 12 residues long. The CDR3 nucleotides read TGCAGCGGTTACCGAACTAACTATGGCTACACCTTC. Its translation: CSGYRTNYGYTF.

J is TRBJ2-3 and V is TRBV29-1; D is unclear. V lost 3 bases to trimming and J lost 2 bases, with 6 bases between them. The CDR3 is made up of 12 amino acids. Germline CDR1 SQVTM, CDR2 ANQGSEA. The chain's CDR3 is CSVDTFTDTQYF. The CDR3 coding sequence is TGCAGCGTTGACACCTTCACAGATACGCAGTATTTT.

The chain links TRBV5-1 to TRBJ1-1, with 8 nucleotides matching TRBD1. The V segment lost 2 bases and the J segment 1 base; nucleotides outside the gene matches: 10. The CDR3 loop spans 17 amino acids. The germline V gene encodes CDR1 SGHRS and CDR2 YFSETQ. CDR3 protein: CASSLGPGGLTNTEAFF. Written as DNA, the CDR3 is TGCGCCAGCAGCTTAGGGCCAGGGGGCCTGACGAACACTGAAGCTTTCTTT. The full variable domain, in which reference TRBV5-1 and TRBJ1-1 provide the parts outside the CDR3, is KAGVTQTPRYLIKTRGQQVTLSCSPISGHRSVSWYQQTPGQGLQFLFEYFSETQRNKGNFPGRFSGRQFSNSRSEMNVSTLELGDSALYLCASSLGPGGLTNTEAFFGQGTRLTVV.

This clonotype was observed at least ten times. The chain uses TRBV7-3 and TRBJ1-4; TRBD1 matches 7 bases. With V trimmed by 5 bases and J by 7 bases, 7 bases remained unmatched. Germline V gene sequence: CDR1 SGHTA, CDR2 FQGTGA. The CDR3 has 14 residues. CDR3 sequence reads: CASSPTGASEKLFF. In DNA form, the CDR3 reads TGTGCCAGCAGCCCCACAGGGGCTAGTGAAAAACTGTTTTTT.

This clonotype occurred a few times. This chain links TRBV5-6 with TRBJ2-7; 11 nucleotides line up with TRBD2. Germline CDR1 is SGHDT and CDR2 is YYEEEE. The CDR3 runs 15 residues. V dropped 6 bases and J dropped 6; count of bases not matched to a gene: 11. The CDR3 loop is CASKTTSGALVEQYF. As DNA, the CDR3 is TGTGCCAGCAAAACGACTAGCGGGGCTTTAGTCGAGCAGTACTTC.